Listed here are 6 T cell receptor beta chains from one sample, sequenced in a study of human T cells and chemical hapten exposure. TCRdb recomputed calls from the RACE reads with MiXCR, one row per CDR3 protein. The sample lists approximately 80,000 distinct CDR3 sequences; roughly 10% were seen once. Time point here: patch test 2, 6 weeks after DPC sensitization. Treatment defined: therapeutic diphenylcyclopropenone sensitization with weekly scalp DPC. The sample was whole blood, taken in connection with sensitization to the hapten diphenylcyclopropenone (DPC). Receptors were obtained from a woman aged 30 to 39 with alopecia areata. Some clones in this sample may be carry-over from other donors' samples.

The chain has TRBV29-1 and TRBJ2-7, with 8 bases lining up with TRBD2. V shed 7 bases, J shed 0 bases, and the junction held 17 bases outside the gene matches. Looked up from germline, CDR1 is SQVTM and CDR2 is ANQGSEA. This CDR3 has 17 amino acids. CDR3 sequence: CSARLASPRTGSYEQYF. CDR3 sequence (DNA): TGCAGCGCCCGACTAGCGTCTCCCAGAACGGGCTCCTACGAGCAGTACTTC.

Only a few counts were recorded for this clonotype. The V gene is TRBV7-8, the J gene TRBJ2-6; D ambiguous. The CDR3 loop spans 15 amino acids. With 5 bases removed from V and 6 bases from J, the gap between germline ends came to 14 bases. Germline V gene sequence: CDR1 SGHVS, CDR2 FQNEAQ. CDR3 DNA: TGTGCCAGCAGCCCGTCCTCGTCCCAGGCCAACGTCCTGACTTTC. Translation gives CASSPSSSQANVLTF.

At least ten counts were recorded for this clonotype. CDR3 region: CASSSGLGADTQYF. The CDR3 nucleotides are TGTGCCAGCAGTTCGGGACTAGGTGCAGATACGCAGTATTTT. The V call is TRBV27, the J call TRBJ2-3; 8 nucleotides line up with TRBD2. The CDR3 runs to 14 residues. The V segment lost 4 bases and the J segment 4 bases; nucleotides outside the gene matches: 4. From germline, CDR1 is MNHEY and CDR2 SMNVEV (reference sequence).

The V gene is TRBV15, the J gene TRBJ2-1; the D gene is possibly TRBD2 (6 bases). The CDR3 sequence is 12 residues long. The V and J ends lost 5 bases and 9 bases respectively, with 11 bases between them. CDR1 is LNHNV and CDR2 is YYDKDF in the germline V gene (reference sequence). This CDR3 is CATSSGSVEQFF. The CDR3 region has the DNA TGTGCCACCAGCTCCGGGAGCGTTGAGCAGTTCTTC.

The rearrangement joins TRBV10-3 to TRBJ2-3, with a possible D match to TRBD2 (6 bases). V lost 10 bases and J lost 0, with 38 bases in between. The CDR3 length is 22 residues. Germline assignment: CDR1 ENHRY and CDR2 SYGVKD. Here the CDR3 reads CATTPSVGPSLNPNSSTDTQYF. The DNA of the CDR3 is TGTGCCACGACCCCTAGCGTGGGGCCTTCCTTGAACCCCAATTCTAGCACAGATACGCAGTATTTT.

The rearrangement uses TRBV12-3 or TRBV12-4 and TRBJ2-1; a weak D match, TRBD2 (5 bases). V was clipped by 4 bases and J by 0 bases, with 16 bases between them. The CDR3 contains 17 residues. The CDR3 sequence is CASSSSRIGSSYNEQFF. CDR3 coding DNA: TGTGCCAGCAGTTCGTCTAGAATAGGGAGCTCCTACAATGAGCAGTTCTTC.